A selection of T cell receptor beta chains follows, all from one sample in a study of human T cells and chemical hapten exposure. TCRdb reprocessed the RACE reads with MiXCR, giving one entry per CDR3 protein. The repertoire has some 49,000 distinct CDR3 sequences, about 9% of them found once; the top ten carry roughly 4.4%. The sequencing used whole blood, collected in connection with sensitization to the hapten diphenylcyclopropenone (DPC). The source is a woman between 45 and 60 years old with alopecia areata. Some clones in this sample may be carry-over from other donors' samples. Each CDR3 is given without its conserved first and last residue.

>TRBJ2-7|TRBV3-1
ASSQGGGTLYEQY
>TRBJ1-5|TRBV20-1
SARDPAPYSNQPQH
>TRBJ1-6|TRBV7-9
ASSSRGTDNSPLH
>TRBJ2-1|TRBV30
AWTSGRVLTYNEQF
>TRBJ2-5|TRBV15
ATSRGRAGLDQETQY
>TRBJ1-4|TRBV11-2
ASSLKTPTNEKLF
>TRBJ1-2|TRBV12-3/TRBV12-4
ASSSGNYGYT
>TRBJ2-1|TRBV11-2
ASSLDHGFHNEQF
>TRBJ1-6|TRBV7-9
ASSLGSISSPLH
>TRBJ1-5|TRBV7-6
ASSLGQRNQPQH
>TRBJ2-7|TRBV7-2
ASSFGAEAYEQY
>TRBJ2-5|TRBV7-9
ASSLAGQGGETQY
>TRBJ2-5|TRBV12-3/TRBV12-4
ASLASGTETQY
>TRBJ1-6|TRBV20-1
SANNLDRLNSPLH
>TRBJ1-1|TRBV18
ASSPQGLNTEAF
>TRBJ2-3|TRBV29-1
SVGGLAADTQY
>TRBJ1-1|TRBV27
ASSLSYKADTEAF
>TRBJ2-4|TRBV7-6
ASLQGAHYIPAKNIQY
>TRBJ2-1|TRBV30
AWSVMNEQF
>TRBJ2-1|TRBV10-3
AIRKTSGSTDEQF
>TRBJ2-7|TRBV4-3
ASSQDGTGGKNEQY
>TRBJ1-4|TRBV5-1
ASSLDGATNEKLF
>TRBJ1-1|TRBV5-5
ASSLLLVGRGAF
>TRBJ2-1|TRBV5-4
ASSSPETGTGGGSGRAGYNEQF
>TRBJ1-2|TRBV20-1
SARDRRGTLYGYT
>TRBJ1-2|TRBV7-6
ASSLQGGYGYT
>TRBJ2-1|TRBV7-6
ASSSGGASWVDEQF
>TRBJ1-1|TRBV20-1
SARMGRRNTEAF
>TRBJ2-7|TRBV4-1
ASSQEGRSGSVEQY
>TRBJ1-2|TRBV5-4
ASTSYLRGPSGYT
>TRBJ2-3|TRBV6-5
ASSYFRDGTDTQY
>TRBJ1-2|TRBV20-1
SAKQGEDYGYT
>TRBJ1-4|TRBV20-1
SALRGSTNEKLF
>TRBJ2-7|TRBV29-1
SVGSPELYEQY
>TRBJ1-3|TRBV12-5
ASGSGTGNTIY
>TRBJ2-3|TRBV10-2
ATGTSRTDTQY
>TRBJ2-1|TRBV29-1
SVWAGGGSYNEQF
>TRBJ1-1|TRBV27
ASSAGQGMNTEAF
>TRBJ2-3|TRBV5-1
ASSLAAQDTDTQY
>TRBJ2-2|TRBV6-1
ASSVFGPNTGELF
>TRBJ2-7|TRBV10-3
AISEKQGYEQY
>TRBJ2-7|TRBV25-1
ASSEFGTGGGQQY
>TRBJ1-5|TRBV27
ASSLSRDQPQH
>TRBJ2-7|TRBV28
ASRPPNPYEQY
>TRBJ2-2|TRBV23-1
ASSLPPLGGHQMNTGELF
>TRBJ2-2|TRBV4-3
ASSQDEAGELF
>TRBJ1-1|TRBV27
ASSLGEPMEAF
>TRBJ1-6|TRBV29-1
SVGNSYNSPLH
>TRBJ1-1|TRBV20-1
SATAGGTEAF
>TRBJ2-7|TRBV10-3
AISEWVARSSYEQY
>TRBJ2-3|TRBV29-1
SVEGLGTQY
>TRBJ1-2|TRBV18
ASSPVGSGQGGGYNYGYT
>TRBJ1-4|TRBV6-1
ASSEAVGAFNEKLF
>TRBJ2-7|TRBV11-2
ASSRSRYEQY
>TRBJ2-7|TRBV12-3/TRBV12-4
ASSLRDSYYEQY